This TCR beta chain came from a study of regulatory T cells in long-lasting Graves disease. The germline CDR1 and CDR2 sequences are LGHDT and YNNKEL (reference sequence). There are 14 residues in the CDR3. The V and J ends lost 0 bases and 0 bases respectively, with 4 bases between them. CDR3 regions were amplified by Arm-PCR using iRepertoire HTBI primers to build TCR beta libraries. MiXCR, applied by TCRdb to the multiplex PCR reads, yields one record per CDR3 protein. Seen here are under 450,000 distinct CDR3 sequences, around 11% observed once, and the top ten hold 15% to 20%. Stated time point: newly diagnosed GD, antithyroid drugs for less than 3 months. The TCR library was prepared using RNA isolated from PBMCs. This clonotype was counted at least ten times. Another study also made use of these data, one on T cells in Graves' hyperthyroidism and ophthalmopathy. Per that study: HTBI primers were employed in a first-round RT-PCR of the TCR CDR3.

Sequencing was performed on peripheral blood mononuclear cells (PBMCs), taken at new diagnosis, from a patient treated with antithyroid drugs. This clonotype was sampled from a woman between 18 and 30 years old with Graves disease. The chain joins TRBV3-1 to TRBJ2-3; D remains ambiguous. The CDR3 DNA is TGTGCCAGCAGCCAAGATGGGAGCACAGATACGCAGTATTTT. This encodes CASSQDGSTDTQYF.